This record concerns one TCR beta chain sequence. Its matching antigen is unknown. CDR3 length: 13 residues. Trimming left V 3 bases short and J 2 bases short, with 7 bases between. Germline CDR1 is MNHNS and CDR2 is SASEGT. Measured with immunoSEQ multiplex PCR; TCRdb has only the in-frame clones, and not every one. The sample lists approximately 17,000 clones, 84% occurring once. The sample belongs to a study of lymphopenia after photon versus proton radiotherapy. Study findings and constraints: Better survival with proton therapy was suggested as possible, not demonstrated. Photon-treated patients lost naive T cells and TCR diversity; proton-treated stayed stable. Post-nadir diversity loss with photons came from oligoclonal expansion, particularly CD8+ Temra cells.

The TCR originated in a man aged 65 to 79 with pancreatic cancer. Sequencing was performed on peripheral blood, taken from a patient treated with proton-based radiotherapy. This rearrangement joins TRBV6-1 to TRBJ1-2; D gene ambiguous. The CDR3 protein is CASSEYRNYGYTF. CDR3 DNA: TGTGCCAGCAGTGAGTACAGAAACTATGGCTACACCTTC.